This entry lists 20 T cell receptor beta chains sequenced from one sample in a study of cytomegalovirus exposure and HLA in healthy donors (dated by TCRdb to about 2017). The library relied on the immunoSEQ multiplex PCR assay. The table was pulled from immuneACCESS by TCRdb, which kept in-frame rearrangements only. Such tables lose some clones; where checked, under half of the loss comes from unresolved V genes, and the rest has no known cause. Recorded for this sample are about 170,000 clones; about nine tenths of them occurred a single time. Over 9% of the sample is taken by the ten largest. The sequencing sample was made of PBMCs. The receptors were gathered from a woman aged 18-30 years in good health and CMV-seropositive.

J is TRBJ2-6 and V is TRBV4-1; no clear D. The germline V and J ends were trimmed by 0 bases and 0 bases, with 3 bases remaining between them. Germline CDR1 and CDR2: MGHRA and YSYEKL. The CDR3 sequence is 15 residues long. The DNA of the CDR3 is TGCGCCAGCAGCCAAGATCACTCTGGGGCCAACGTCCTGACTTTC. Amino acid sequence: CASSQDHSGANVLTF.

CDR3 residues: CASSQGGGTQYF. DNA for the CDR3: TGTGCCAGCAGCCAAGGAGGGGGTACGCAGTATTTT. The gene calls are TRBV4-2 and TRBJ2-3, with D maybe TRBD1 (6 bases). V was pared by 1 base and J by 8 bases, with 7 bases between. Germline CDR1 LGHNA, CDR2 YNFKEQ. The CDR3 is 12 residues long.

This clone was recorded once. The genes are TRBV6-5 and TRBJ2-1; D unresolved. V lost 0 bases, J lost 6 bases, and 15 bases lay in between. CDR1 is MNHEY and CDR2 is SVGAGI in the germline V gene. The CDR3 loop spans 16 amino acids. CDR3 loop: CASSYSGGQIRNEQFF. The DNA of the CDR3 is TGTGCCAGCAGTTACTCCGGCGGCCAAATCCGCAATGAGCAGTTCTTC.

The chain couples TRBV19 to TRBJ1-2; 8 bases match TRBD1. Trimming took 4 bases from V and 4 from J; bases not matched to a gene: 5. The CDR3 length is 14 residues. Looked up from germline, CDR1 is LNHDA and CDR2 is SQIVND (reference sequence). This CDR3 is CASSRGTGSYGYTF. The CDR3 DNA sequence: TGTGCCAGTAGTAGGGGGACAGGCTCCTATGGCTACACCTTC.

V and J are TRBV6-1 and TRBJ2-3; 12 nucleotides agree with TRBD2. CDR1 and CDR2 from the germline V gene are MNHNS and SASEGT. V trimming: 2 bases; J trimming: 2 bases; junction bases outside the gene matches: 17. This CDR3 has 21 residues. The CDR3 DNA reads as TGTGCCAGCAGTGAATCGGAGGGCCTAGCGGGAGGGCCTCTCCTCACAGATACGCAGTATTTT. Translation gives CASSESEGLAGGPLLTDTQYF.

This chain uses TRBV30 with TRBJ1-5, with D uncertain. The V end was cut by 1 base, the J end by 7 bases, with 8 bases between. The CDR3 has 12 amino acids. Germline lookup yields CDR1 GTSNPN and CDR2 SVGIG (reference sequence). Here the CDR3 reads CAWSERLQPQHF. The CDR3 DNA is TGTGCCTGGAGTGAGCGACTGCAGCCCCAGCATTTT.

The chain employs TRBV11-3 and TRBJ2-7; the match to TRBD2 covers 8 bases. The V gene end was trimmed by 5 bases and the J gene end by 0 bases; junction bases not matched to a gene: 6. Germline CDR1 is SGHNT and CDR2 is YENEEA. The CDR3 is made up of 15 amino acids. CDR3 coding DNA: TGTGCCAGCAGCCCAGCGGGGGACGGCTCCTACGAGCAGTACTTC. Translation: CASSPAGDGSYEQYF.

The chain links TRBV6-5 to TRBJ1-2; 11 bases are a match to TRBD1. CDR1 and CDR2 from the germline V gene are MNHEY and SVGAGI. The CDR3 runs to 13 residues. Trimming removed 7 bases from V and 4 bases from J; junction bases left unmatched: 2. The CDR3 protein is CASIGTGGYGYTF. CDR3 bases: TGTGCCAGCATCGGGACAGGGGGCTATGGCTACACCTTC.

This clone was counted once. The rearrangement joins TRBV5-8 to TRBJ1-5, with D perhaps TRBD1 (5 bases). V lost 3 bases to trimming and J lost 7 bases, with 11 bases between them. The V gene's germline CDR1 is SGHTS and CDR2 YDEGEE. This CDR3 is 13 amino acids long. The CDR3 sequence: CASSWGLDQPQHF. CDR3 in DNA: TGTGCCAGCAGCTGGGGACTCGACCAGCCCCAGCATTTT.

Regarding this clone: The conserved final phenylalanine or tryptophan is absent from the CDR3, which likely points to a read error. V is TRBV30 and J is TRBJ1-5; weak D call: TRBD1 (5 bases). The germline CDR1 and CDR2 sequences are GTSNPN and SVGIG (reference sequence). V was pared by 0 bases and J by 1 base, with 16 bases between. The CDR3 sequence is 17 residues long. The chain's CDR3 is CAWSVGLTGLSNQPQHL. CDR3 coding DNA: TGTGCCTGGAGTGTGGGGCTTACGGGACTCAGCAATCAGCCCCAGCATCTT.

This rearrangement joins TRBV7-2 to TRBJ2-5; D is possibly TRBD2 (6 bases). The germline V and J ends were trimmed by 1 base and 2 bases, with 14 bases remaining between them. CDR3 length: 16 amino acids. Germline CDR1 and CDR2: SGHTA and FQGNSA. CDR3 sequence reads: CASSLVSVGGQETQYF. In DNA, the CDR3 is TGTGCCAGCAGCTTAGTCAGTGTGGGGGGTCAAGAGACCCAGTACTTC.

The CDR3 region is CASSERGGIDTQYF. CDR3 in DNA: TGTGCCAGCAGTGAACGAGGGGGCATAGATACGCAGTATTTT. The chain combines TRBV2 with TRBJ2-3, with 7 bases that match TRBD1. J was trimmed by 5 bases and V by 2 bases; bases with no gene match: 4. The CDR3 totals 14 residues. Germline assignment: CDR1 SNHLY and CDR2 FYNNEI.

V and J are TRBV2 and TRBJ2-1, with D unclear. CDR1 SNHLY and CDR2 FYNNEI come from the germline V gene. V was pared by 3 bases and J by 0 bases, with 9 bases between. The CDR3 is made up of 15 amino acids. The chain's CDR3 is CASSEGRSSYNEQFF. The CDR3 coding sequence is TGTGCCAGCAGTGAGGGTAGGAGCTCCTACAATGAGCAGTTCTTC.

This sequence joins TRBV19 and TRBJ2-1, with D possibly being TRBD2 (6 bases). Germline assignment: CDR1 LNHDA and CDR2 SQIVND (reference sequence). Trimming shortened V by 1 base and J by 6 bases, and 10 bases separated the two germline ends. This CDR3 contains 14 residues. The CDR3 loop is CASSIVQGGNEQFF. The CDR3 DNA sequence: TGTGCCAGTAGTATAGTTCAGGGAGGCAATGAGCAGTTCTTC.

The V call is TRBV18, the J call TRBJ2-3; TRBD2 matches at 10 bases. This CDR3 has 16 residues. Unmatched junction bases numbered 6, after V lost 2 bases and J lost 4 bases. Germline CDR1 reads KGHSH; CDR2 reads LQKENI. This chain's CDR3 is CASSPGAGGLSDTQYF. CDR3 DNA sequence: TGTGCCAGCTCACCAGGAGCGGGAGGGCTGTCAGATACGCAGTATTTT.

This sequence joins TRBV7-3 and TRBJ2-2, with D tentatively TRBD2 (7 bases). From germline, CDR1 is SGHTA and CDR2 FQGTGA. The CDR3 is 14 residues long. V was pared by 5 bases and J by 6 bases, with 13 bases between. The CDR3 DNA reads TGTGCCAGCAGCCCAGGGGCGGGAGCCGGGGAGCTGTTTTTT. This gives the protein CASSPGAGAGELFF.

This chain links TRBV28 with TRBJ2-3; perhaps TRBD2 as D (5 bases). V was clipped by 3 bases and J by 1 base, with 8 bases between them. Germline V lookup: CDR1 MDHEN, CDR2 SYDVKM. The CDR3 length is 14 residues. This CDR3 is CASSFGEGTDTQYF. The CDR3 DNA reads TGTGCCAGCAGTTTCGGGGAAGGCACAGATACGCAGTATTTT.

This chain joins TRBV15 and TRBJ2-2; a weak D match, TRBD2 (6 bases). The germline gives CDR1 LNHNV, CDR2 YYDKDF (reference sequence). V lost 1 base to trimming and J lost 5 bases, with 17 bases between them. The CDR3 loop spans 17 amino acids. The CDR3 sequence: CATSRAGRRGGTGELFF. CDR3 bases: TGTGCCACCAGCAGAGCGGGCCGGAGGGGAGGAACCGGGGAGCTGTTTTTT.

The CDR3 region has the DNA TGTGCCAGCAGCTTAGGGTTTGCGGAAACGAAGAAAGAGACCCAGTACTTC. Amino acid sequence: CASSLGFAETKKETQYF. V gene TRBV7-2 combines with J gene TRBJ2-5; D remains unclear. Germline CDR1 SGHTA, CDR2 FQGNSA. CDR3 length equals 17 residues. The V end was cut by 1 base, the J end by 3 bases, with 18 bases between.

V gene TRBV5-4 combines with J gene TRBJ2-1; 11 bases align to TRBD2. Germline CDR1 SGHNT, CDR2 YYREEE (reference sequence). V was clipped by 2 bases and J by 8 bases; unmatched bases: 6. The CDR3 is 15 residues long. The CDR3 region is CASSFPLAGGYEQFF. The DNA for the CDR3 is TGTGCCAGCAGCTTCCCCCTAGCGGGAGGATATGAGCAGTTCTTC.